Presented here are 10 T cell receptor beta chains from one specimen sequenced in a study of T cell clones after liver transplantation. TCRdb keeps only in-frame clones here, not all; method: immunoSEQ multiplex PCR. The sample carries around 35,000 clones, approximately 96% recorded once. This sample comprised CD8+ T cells from blood, obtained 12 months after liver transplant. The receptors derive from a human patient who received a liver transplant. Some T cells here may be from the graft donor.

This chain uses TRBV30 with TRBJ2-4, with a weak D call TRBD2 (5 bases). With 1 base removed from V and 9 bases from J, the gap between germline ends came to 13 bases. Germline loops: CDR1 GTSNPN, CDR2 SVGIG (reference sequence). The CDR3 has 13 amino acids. The CDR3 spells CAWSERESSIQYF. CDR3 nucleotides: TGTGCCTGGAGTGAACGGGAAAGCAGCATTCAGTACTTC.

V is TRBV27 and J is TRBJ2-3, with TRBD2 as a possible D gene (6 bases). The CDR3 consists of 17 residues. The V end was cut by 5 bases, the J end by 1 base, with 19 bases between. Germline assignment: CDR1 MNHEY and CDR2 SMNVEV (reference sequence). CDR3 nucleotides: TGTGCCAGCAGTCCCTCGGGACTTTCGCGGGGCACAGATACGCAGTATTTT. Its translation: CASSPSGLSRGTDTQYF.

The chain uses TRBV4-3 and TRBJ2-1; 7 bases line up with TRBD2. The CDR3 spans 20 residues. The junction had 17 bases not matched to a gene; V was cut back by 1 base and J by 2 bases. CDR1 is LGHNA and CDR2 is YSLEER in the germline V gene. CDR3 bases: TGCGCCAGCAGCCAAGGGGCGCCTAGCGGCCCAGAAAAACCCTACAATGAGCAGTTCTTC. It specifies CASSQGAPSGPEKPYNEQFF.

In DNA, the CDR3 is TGTGCCAGCAGCTTAAATCTTGCAGGGGAGGGCTACACCTTC. It yields the protein CASSLNLAGEGYTF. The J gene is TRBJ1-2, the V gene TRBV7-9; D may be TRBD1 (6 bases). This CDR3 region has 14 residues. The ends were cut back, 2 bases at V and 8 bases at J, with 15 bases in the middle. Per germline, CDR1 SEHNR and CDR2 FQNEAQ (reference sequence).

This chain links TRBV13 with TRBJ2-1; maybe TRBD1 (5 bases). Germline V gene lookup returns CDR1 PRHDT and CDR2 FYEKMQ (reference sequence). The length of the CDR3 is 17 residues. Trimming took 5 bases from V and 3 from J, leaving 20 bases between them. CDR3 bases: TGTGCCAGCAGCCCCGCGGAGCCAACAGGAAACTACAATGAGCAGTTCTTC. Encoded protein: CASSPAEPTGNYNEQFF.

The rearrangement joins TRBV5-6 to TRBJ1-2; 10 bases align to TRBD1. From germline, CDR1 is SGHDT and CDR2 YYEEEE. J gave up 4 bases and V 5 bases, and 11 bases lay outside the gene matches. This CDR3 contains 16 residues. This CDR3 is CASSPEMDRGVYGYTF. The CDR3, as DNA: TGTGCCAGCAGTCCCGAAATGGACAGGGGGGTCTATGGCTACACCTTC.

V gene TRBV7-9 combines with J gene TRBJ2-6; TRBD1 is a possible D gene (6 bases). Germline loops: CDR1 SEHNR, CDR2 FQNEAQ (reference sequence). The V gene lost 5 bases and the J gene lost 0 bases, with 11 bases spanning the gap. This CDR3 region has 16 residues. This CDR3 is CASSALGGSGANVLTF. The CDR3 coding sequence is TGTGCCAGCAGCGCCCTAGGGGGCTCTGGGGCCAACGTCCTGACTTTC.

The chain couples TRBV27 to TRBJ1-2; D gene ambiguous. This CDR3 has 14 residues. Trimming cost V 2 bases and J 7 bases, with 14 bases left between them. CDR1 and CDR2 from the germline V gene are MNHEY and SMNVEV (reference sequence). CDR3 loop: CASSLMALGPGYTF. For the CDR3, the DNA is TGTGCCAGCAGTTTAATGGCCCTAGGGCCTGGCTACACCTTC.

V and J are TRBV6-5 and TRBJ2-7; 10 bases match TRBD1. CDR1 and CDR2 (germline): MNHEY, SVGAGI. The CDR3 sequence is 16 residues long. Germline trimming cut 2 bases from V and 7 bases from J; bases unmatched to any gene: 11. CDR3 residues: CASSYGAAGQGYEQYF. The CDR3 nucleotides are TGTGCCAGCAGTTACGGGGCAGCGGGACAGGGGTATGAGCAGTACTTC.

The rearrangement links TRBV19 to TRBJ2-7; 8 positions agree with TRBD2. Germline V gene sequence: CDR1 LNHDA, CDR2 SQIVND (reference sequence). This CDR3 has 13 residues. The junction had 6 bases not matched to a gene; V was cut back by 5 bases and J by 6 bases. CDR3 region: CASSFTRGGEQYF. CDR3 coding DNA: TGTGCCAGTAGTTTCACTCGGGGGGGCGAGCAGTACTTC.